What follows are 20 T cell receptor beta chains derived from one specimen sequenced in a study of graft-versus-host responses after intestinal transplantation. Measured with immunoSEQ multiplex PCR; TCRdb has only the in-frame clones, and not every one. The sample carries tens of thousands of clones, 85% to 90% recorded once. The sample was PBMCs, taken 26 days after transplant. The receptor set was obtained from a human patient who received an intestinal transplant, so some T cells may come from the graft donor.

The genes are TRBV6-5 and TRBJ2-5; unclear D gene. Germline V lookup: CDR1 MNHEY, CDR2 SVGAGI. V was shortened by 2 bases and J by 3 bases, with 7 bases between the two germline ends. CDR3 length: 13 residues. The CDR3 DNA is TGTGCCAGCAGTTACGGCATAAAAGAGACCCAGTACTTC. Translating gives CASSYGIKETQYF.

V usage is TRBV5-6 and J usage is TRBJ2-2, with 12 bases aligning to TRBD2. CDR1 and CDR2 (germline): SGHDT, YYEEEE. Trimming took 3 bases from V and 4 from J; bases not matched to a gene: 7. The CDR3 loop spans 17 amino acids. CDR3 nucleotides: TGTGCCAGCAGCTGGACCACTAGCGGGGGGCCCACCGGGGAGCTGTTTTTT. The encoded protein is CASSWTTSGGPTGELFF.

The chain has TRBV7-9 and TRBJ2-2; D not resolved. Germline-derived CDR1 and CDR2 are SEHNR and FQNEAQ (reference sequence). The CDR3 extends over 11 amino acids. Deletions cut 4 bases from V and 7 bases from J, with 4 bases between. CDR3 nucleotide sequence: TGTGCCAGCAGCTCGGGCGGGGAGCTGTTTTTT. The encoded protein is CASSSGGELFF. Filled out from reference TRBV7-9 and TRBJ2-2, the complete variable domain reads DTGVSQNPRHKITKRGQNVTFRCDPISEHNRLYWYRQTLGQGPEFLTYFQNEAQLEKSRLLSDRFSAERPKGSFSTLEIQRTEQGDSAMYLCASSSGGELFFGEGSRLTVL.

The V gene is TRBV11-2, the J gene TRBJ2-4, with TRBD2 as a possible D gene (6 bases). V was pared by 1 base and J by 3 bases, with 10 bases between. The germline CDR1 and CDR2 sequences are SGHAT and FQNNGV. The CDR3 extends over 15 amino acids. CDR3 sequence (DNA): TGTGCCAGCAGCTTAGGGAGGGGAAGCAAAAACATTCAGTACTTC. Protein: CASSLGRGSKNIQYF.

The J gene is TRBJ2-7, the V gene TRBV4-3; 7 bases agree with TRBD2. The germline gives CDR1 LGHNA, CDR2 YSLEER. The CDR3 has 13 residues. The V segment lost 4 bases and the J segment 5 bases; nucleotides outside the gene matches: 5. Here the CDR3 reads CASSPGRGDEQYF. In nucleotides, the CDR3 is TGCGCCAGCAGCCCCGGTCGGGGGGACGAGCAGTACTTC.

V gene TRBV6-4 combines with J gene TRBJ1-3, with TRBD1 matching 10 bases. The CDR3 spans 15 residues. Germline trimming cut 8 bases from V and 4 bases from J; bases unmatched to any gene: 8. Germline CDR1 MRHNA, CDR2 SNTAGT. The CDR3 reads CASGGTGAEGNTIYF. In nucleotides, the CDR3 is TGTGCCAGCGGGGGGACAGGGGCAGAAGGAAACACCATATATTTT.

The rearrangement joins TRBV6-6 to TRBJ1-6; 7 bases agree with TRBD1. The junction had 5 bases not matched to a gene; V was cut back by 7 bases and J by 5 bases. Germline assignment: CDR1 MNHNY and CDR2 SVGAGI (reference sequence). There are 14 residues in the CDR3. This CDR3 reads CASTRQGNNSPLHF. The CDR3 DNA sequence: TGTGCCAGCACCAGACAGGGTAATAATTCACCCCTCCACTTT.

V gene TRBV10-3 combines with J gene TRBJ2-7, with 8 bases matching TRBD2. Unmatched junction bases numbered 7, after V lost 0 bases and J lost 3 bases. The CDR3 loop spans 16 amino acids. CDR1 and CDR2 from the germline V gene are ENHRY and SYGVKD. The CDR3 DNA is TGTGCCATCAGTGAGTCGACCAGCGGGGGTAGCTACGAGCAGTACTTC. Protein: CAISESTSGGSYEQYF.

This chain links TRBV28 with TRBJ2-3; possible D gene TRBD2, 7 bases. The CDR3 spans 15 residues. Germline V gene lookup returns CDR1 MDHEN and CDR2 SYDVKM. The V gene lost 8 bases and the J gene lost 0 bases, with 15 bases spanning the gap. CDR3 amino acids: CASGAGAPSTDTQYF. The DNA of the CDR3 is TGTGCCAGCGGCGCGGGGGCCCCTAGCACAGATACGCAGTATTTT.

The chain is built from TRBV27 and TRBJ2-5; D may be TRBD2 (6 bases). The CDR3 consists of 10 residues. Between the trimmed V and J ends, which lost 11 bases and 7 bases, there was a span of 11 bases. CDR1 is MNHEY and CDR2 is SMNVEV in the germline V gene (reference sequence). The CDR3 is CAGTFGTQYF. Written as DNA, the CDR3 is TGTGCCGGGACTTTTGGGACCCAGTACTTC.

V is TRBV11-2 and J is TRBJ2-5; TRBD1 is a possible D gene (5 bases). The end of the DNA aligns better with TRBJ2-7, so the J call may be wrong. There are 14 residues in the CDR3. CDR1 and CDR2 (germline): SGHAT, FQNNGV. The CDR3 loop is CASSLRDRINEQYF. As DNA, the CDR3 is TGTGCCAGCAGCTTGCGAGACAGAATCAACGAGCAGTACTTC.

The chain uses TRBV6-5 and TRBJ1-1; possibly TRBD1 for D (5 bases). The germline V gene encodes CDR1 MNHEY and CDR2 SVGAGI. This CDR3 is built from 14 residues. V lost 0 bases and J lost 8, with 13 bases in between. CDR3 DNA sequence: TGTGCCAGCAGTTACTCGACGGGAGGGGTAGAAGCTTTCTTT. It codes for CASSYSTGGVEAFF.

The gene calls are TRBV5-1 and TRBJ2-4; 10 bases are shared with TRBD1. Trimming at V came to 0 bases and at J to 0 bases, leaving 12 bases not matched to a gene. The germline V gene encodes CDR1 SGHRS and CDR2 YFSETQ. CDR3 length equals 20 residues. The CDR3 reads CASSLVSTGGEIIAKNIQYF. CDR3 nucleotides: TGCGCCAGCAGCTTGGTTTCGACAGGGGGCGAAATCATAGCCAAAAACATTCAGTACTTC.

This clone showed up just a few times. The chain employs TRBV6-1 and TRBJ2-7; 9 bases are shared with TRBD2. V shed 0 bases and J 0 bases; nucleotides not matched to a gene: 0. Germline V lookup: CDR1 MNHNS, CDR2 SASEGT. The CDR3 is 15 amino acids. The CDR3 DNA sequence: TGTGCCAGCAGTGAAGCTAGCGGGAGCTCCTACGAGCAGTACTTC. It translates to CASSEASGSSYEQYF.

V is TRBV7-9 and J is TRBJ2-3; D ambiguous. CDR3 length equals 12 residues. V shed 3 bases and J shed 3 bases, with 4 bases lying between them. The germline V gene encodes CDR1 SEHNR and CDR2 FQNEAQ (reference sequence). DNA for the CDR3: TGTGCCAGCAGCTTGTATACAGATACGCAGTATTTT. Amino acids: CASSLYTDTQYF. The full variable domain, completed using reference TRBV7-9 and TRBJ2-3, is DTGVSQNPRHKITKRGQNVTFRCDPISEHNRLYWYRQTLGQGPEFLTYFQNEAQLEKSRLLSDRFSAERPKGSFSTLEIQRTEQGDSAMYLCASSLYTDTQYFGPGTRLTVL.

The chain links TRBV5-4 to TRBJ1-2; possibly TRBD1 for D (5 bases). The CDR3 covers 16 residues. The V end lost 2 bases, the J end lost 2 bases, and 16 bases lay between the germline ends. From germline, CDR1 is SGHNT and CDR2 YYREEE (reference sequence). CDR3 sequence reads: CASSLPFREGNYGYTF. CDR3 sequence (DNA): TGTGCCAGCAGCTTACCCTTCAGGGAAGGGAACTATGGCTACACCTTC.

The chain has TRBV9 and TRBJ2-1; 10 bases map to TRBD2. Unmatched junction bases numbered 3, after V lost 4 bases and J lost 2 bases. The CDR3 consists of 15 residues. The germline V gene encodes CDR1 SGDLS and CDR2 YYNGEE. The CDR3 DNA is TGTGCCAGCAGCCCCAGCGGGGGGGCCTACAATGAGCAGTTCTTC. It encodes CASSPSGGAYNEQFF.

The J gene is TRBJ2-7, the V gene TRBV7-2; D might be TRBD2 (7 bases). There are 14 residues in the CDR3. V lost 3 bases and J 5 bases, leaving 14 bases between the germline ends. Germline V gives CDR1 SGHTA, CDR2 FQGNSA. CDR3 amino acids: CASSFLGGQDEQYV. The DNA of the CDR3 is TGTGCCAGCAGCTTTCTGGGGGGGCAGGACGAGCAGTACGTC.

The rearrangement uses TRBV28 and TRBJ1-3, with D possibly matching TRBD1 (5 bases). Between the trimmed V and J ends, which lost 5 bases and 3 bases, there was a span of 26 bases. The V gene's germline CDR1 is MDHEN and CDR2 SYDVKM. The CDR3 runs 19 residues. CDR3 sequence: CASSHGRVRQPPSGNTIYF. In DNA form, the CDR3 reads TGTGCCAGCAGTCACGGGAGGGTCCGACAGCCTCCTAGTGGAAACACCATATATTTT.

The genes are TRBV28 and TRBJ2-1; 9 bases are shared with TRBD1. Per germline, CDR1 MDHEN and CDR2 SYDVKM. There are 15 residues in the CDR3. With 3 bases clipped from V and 8 bases from J, the junction kept 8 bases outside the gene matches. The CDR3 protein is CASSFLTGGLYEQFF. As DNA, the CDR3 is TGTGCCAGCAGTTTTTTGACAGGGGGTCTCTATGAGCAGTTCTTC.